Listed below are T cell receptor beta chains from one sample, sequenced in a study of shared clonotypes between healthy human individuals. This table comes from immunoSEQ multiplex PCR, and its TCRdb copy is limited to in-frame clones, with some not included. The repertoire holds 1 million to 1.2 million clones, with 70% to 85% as singletons. Sample: memory CD4+ T cells from PBMCs. The receptor source for this set is a man between 18 and 29 years old in good health. Some clones in this sample may be carry-over from other donors' samples. Each CDR3 is given with its conserved first and last residue. A D gene is named only where the DNA matches it firmly. Size tells how often a clone was seen (once, few, many) or the class of an expanded clone, and some rows leave it out.

TRBV10-3	-	TRBD2	TRBJ2-7	TGTGCCAACTCCCCTTTAGCGGGGTCCTACGAGCAGTACTTC	CANSPLAGSYEQYF
TRBV11-3	-	-	TRBJ2-7	TGTGCCAGCAGCCCGGGGAGGAATACCTACGAGCAGTACTTC	CASSPGRNTYEQYF
TRBV16	few	-	TRBJ2-7	TGTGCCAGCACCGCCCATCACGGGGAGCAGTACTTC	CASTAHHGEQYF
TRBV7-9	-	TRBD2	TRBJ2-2	TGTGCCAGCAGCTCGGGACTAGGAGTCACCGGGGAGCTGTTTTTT	CASSSGLGVTGELFF
TRBV5-3	once	-	TRBJ1-5	TGTGCCAGCAGCTTAGACCCGGGGTTCCCATCGCCCCAGCATTTT	CASSLDPGFPSPQHF
TRBV30	-	-	TRBJ2-6	TGTGCCTGGAGTGTAATCAGACAGTCTTACTCTGGGGCCAACGTCCTGACTTTC	CAWSVIRQSYSGANVLTF
TRBV11-3	-	-	TRBJ2-7	TGTGCCAGCAGCAAAGGACAGAGCTCCTACGAGCAGTACTTC	CASSKGQSSYEQYF
TRBV14	-	-	TRBJ2-2	TGTGCCAGCAGCCTCCGGAGGGGTGGCACCGGGGAGCTGTTTTTT	CASSLRRGGTGELFF
TRBV6-6	-	-	TRBJ1-3	TGTGCCAGCAGCTTGCAGGGCTCCGGAAACACCATATATTTT	CASSLQGSGNTIYF
TRBV2	-	-	TRBJ2-5	TGTGCCAGCACGGGCAGCGAGAAAGAGACCCAGTACTTC	CASTGSEKETQYF
TRBV5-1	-	TRBD1	TRBJ1-5	TGCGCCAGCAGCTGGGGACAGGGGGTGGATCAGCCCCAGCATTTT	CASSWGQGVDQPQHF
TRBV6-5	once	TRBD2	TRBJ2-7	TGTGCCAGCAGTTACGGAGCGGGAGAGTGGTACTTC	CASSYGAGEWYF
TRBV5-3	-	TRBD1	TRBJ1-2	TGTGCCACAACAGGGGGCGGAGAGGGCTACACCTTC	CATTGGGEGYTF
TRBV19	few	-	TRBJ2-7	TGTGCCAGTAGTATAGCCGTCCTACGGGGCGAGCAGTACTTC	CASSIAVLRGEQYF
TRBV6-5	-	-	TRBJ2-7	TGTGCCAGCAGTTACTCGTCTGTCCGGGCGAGCGAGCAGTACTTC	CASSYSSVRASEQYF
TRBV2	-	-	TRBJ2-7	TGTGCCAGCTCCCGAGGGCCTAGCAGGGCCTACGAGCAGTACTTC	CASSRGPSRAYEQYF
TRBV11-3	once	-	TRBJ2-2	TGTGCCAGCAGCTTCGGCACCGGGGAGCTGTTTTTT	CASSFGTGELFF
TRBV28	-	TRBD1	TRBJ1-4	TGTGCCAGCAGGGGGACAGTGCAGGGTGAAAAACTGTTTTTT	CASRGTVQGEKLFF
TRBV21-1	-	-	TRBJ2-7	TGTGCCAGCAGCACGGCCGGACTAGCGGGTTACGAGCAGTACTTC	CASSTAGLAGYEQYF
TRBV11-2	-	-	TRBJ1-1	TGTGCCAGCAGCTTACTCCGACAGAACACTGAAGCTTTCTTT	CASSLLRQNTEAFF
TRBV5-4	few	-	TRBJ2-7	TGTGCCAGCAGCCCTTACCAAACCTACGAGCAGTACTTC	CASSPYQTYEQYF
TRBV14	-	-	TRBJ2-7	TGTGCCAGCAGCCAAGAGTTCGGCCCTACAGAAGAGGAGCAGTACTTC	CASSQEFGPTEEEQYF
TRBV30	few	TRBD1	TRBJ1-5	TGTGCCTGGCAGGGAGGGGGCAATAGCAATCAGCCCCAGCATTTT	CAWQGGGNSNQPQHF
TRBV28	-	TRBD2	TRBJ2-7	TGTGCCAGCAGCACCCTGGGGACTAGCCTGTCCTACGAGCAGTACTTC	CASSTLGTSLSYEQYF
TRBV6-5	-	-	TRBJ1-2	TGTGCCAGCAGTTACGGCGGACAGCCCTATGGCTACACCTTC	CASSYGGQPYGYTF
TRBV28	once	-	TRBJ1-3	TGTGCCAGCAGCCCGCCTAGCTCTGGAAACACCATATATTTT	CASSPPSSGNTIYF
TRBV18	-	-	TRBJ2-7	TGTGCCAGCTCCCAAAGCAGGGAAGGGTACGAGCAGTACTTC	CASSQSREGYEQYF
TRBV4-2	once	TRBD2	TRBJ2-7	TGTGCCAGCAGCCAAGATTTGGTCGGAGCTAGCGGGATAGGCGAGCAGTACTTC	CASSQDLVGASGIGEQYF
TRBV6-1	-	-	TRBJ1-2	TGTGCCAGCAGTGTACCAGGGAACTATGGCTACACCTTC	CASSVPGNYGYTF
TRBV10-3	few	TRBD2	TRBJ2-1	TGTGCCATCAGCCCTAGCGGGAGTAACGGCAATGAGCAGTTCTTC	CAISPSGSNGNEQFF
TRBV28	-	TRBD1	TRBJ1-3	TGTGCCAGCAGTTTGGACAGGTTAGGAAACACCATATATTTT	CASSLDRLGNTIYF
TRBV6-6	-	-	TRBJ2-1	TGTGCCAGCAGAGGGAATAGCGACAATGAGCAGTTCTTC	CASRGNSDNEQFF
TRBV10-3	-	-	TRBJ2-7	TGTGCCATCAGTGTAGACGGTAGCTACGAGCAGTACTTC	CAISVDGSYEQYF
TRBV11-3	few	-	TRBJ1-1	TGTGCCAGCAGCTTAGGGCCCCACACTGAAGCTTTCTTT	CASSLGPHTEAFF
TRBV11-2	-	TRBD1	TRBJ1-2	TGTGCCAGCAGCCAGGGGGCTTCGTATGGCTACACCTTC	CASSQGASYGYTF
TRBV11-2	-	-	TRBJ2-3	TGTGCCAGCAGCTTAACATATCAACTGGATTCCCCCGCAGATACGCAGTATTTT	CASSLTYQLDSPADTQYF
TRBV27	once	-	TRBJ2-2	TGTGCCAGCAGTTTTGGCACCGGGGAGCTGTTTTTT	CASSFGTGELFF
TRBV28	-	TRBD1	TRBJ1-2	TGTGCCAGCAGTTCTGGACAGGGTGACTATGGCTACACCTTC	CASSSGQGDYGYTF
TRBV5-1	-	-	TRBJ2-7	TGCGCCAGCAGCTTAACAGGTTACGAGCAGTACTTC	CASSLTGYEQYF
TRBV6-5	-	-	TRBJ2-2	TGTGCCAGCAGACGAACCACCGGGGAGCTGTTTTTT	CASRRTTGELFF
TRBV7-2	-	TRBD1	TRBJ1-3	TGTGCCAGCAGCCCTAGACAGGGATCTGGAAACACCATATATTTT	CASSPRQGSGNTIYF
TRBV7-9	-	-	TRBJ1-2	TGTGCCAGCAGCTTAGGAATCAACTATGGCTACACCTTC	CASSLGINYGYTF
TRBV7-2	-	-	TRBJ1-3	TGTGCCAGCAGCTTATCTGGAAACACCATATATTTT	CASSLSGNTIYF
TRBV28	-	-	TRBJ1-1	TGTGCCAGCAGTTTAGCCCAGGCGCGCTACACTGAAGCTTTCTTT	CASSLAQARYTEAFF
TRBV9	-	-	TRBJ2-5	TGTGCCAGCAGCAAAGACCCGGACGGACAAGAGACCCAGTACTTC	CASSKDPDGQETQYF
TRBV7-9	many	TRBD1	TRBJ1-4	TGTGCCAGCAGCTTGGACAGGGGGCTACATGAAAAACTGTTTTTT	CASSLDRGLHEKLFF
TRBV28	-	TRBD1	TRBJ2-7	TGTGCCAGCAATACCGGGACAGGACTCTCCTACGAGCAGTACTTC	CASNTGTGLSYEQYF
TRBV5-1	-	-	TRBJ1-2	TGCGCCAGCAGCAGGGACACTTCTAACTATGGCTACACCTTC	CASSRDTSNYGYTF
TRBV4-2	once	TRBD2	TRBJ2-2	TGTGCCAGCAGCCAAGGCGGGGGAGGCGGGGAGCTGTTTTTT	CASSQGGGGGELFF